The 8 T cell receptor beta chains below come from one sample, sequenced in a study of shared clonotypes between healthy human individuals. Clones were sequenced by immunoSEQ multiplex PCR, and TCRdb holds only the in-frame ones, with some missing. The data hold some 1 million clones, with about 70% observed a single time. Material for sequencing was memory CD4+ T cells sorted from blood. Subset here: CD45RA-negative fraction. These receptors originate from a young man in good health.

This chain joins TRBV4-2 and TRBJ1-5, with 8 bases that match TRBD1. This CDR3 comprises 15 residues. V trimming: 0 bases; J trimming: 6 bases; junction bases outside the gene matches: 4. Germline CDR1 LGHNA, CDR2 YNFKEQ. CDR3 sequence: CASSQDTQGAQPQHF. The CDR3 nucleotides read TGTGCCAGCAGCCAAGATACGCAGGGGGCTCAGCCCCAGCATTTT.

This sequence joins TRBV30 and TRBJ2-7; 9 bases are a match to TRBD2. The V segment lost 8 bases and the J segment 2 bases; nucleotides outside the gene matches: 10. CDR1 is GTSNPN and CDR2 is SVGIG in the germline V gene (reference sequence). The CDR3 runs to 14 residues. This CDR3 reads CATGSLAGTYEQYF. CDR3 DNA sequence: TGTGCCACTGGAAGTCTAGCGGGAACCTACGAGCAGTACTTC.

The chain joins TRBV11-2 to TRBJ2-2; tentative D call: TRBD1 (6 bases). Germline CDR1 is SGHAT and CDR2 is FQNNGV. CDR3 length equals 17 residues. Trimming cost V 6 bases and J 4 bases, with 21 bases left between them. The CDR3 DNA sequence: TGTGCCAGCAGAGCGGACCGAGACAGGTTTTCCACCGGGGAGCTGTTTTTT. Residues: CASRADRDRFSTGELFF. Full variable domain (outside the CDR3, taken from reference TRBV11-2 and TRBJ2-2): EAGVAQSPRYKIIEKRQSVAFWCNPISGHATLYWYQQILGQGPKLLIQFQNNGVVDDSQLPKDRFSAERLKGVDSTLKIQPAKLEDSAVYLCASRADRDRFSTGELFFGEGSRLTVL.

The V call is TRBV7-2, the J call TRBJ2-1; D is unclear. This CDR3 region has 14 residues. V lost 1 base and J lost 5, with 9 bases in between. Germline values: CDR1 SGHTA, CDR2 FQGNSA. CDR3 region: CASSLGGNNNEQFF. The CDR3, as DNA: TGTGCCAGCAGCTTAGGAGGCAACAACAATGAGCAGTTCTTC.

The genes are TRBV18 and TRBJ2-3, with a tentative D call TRBD2 (6 bases). Germline V gives CDR1 KGHSH, CDR2 LQKENI. The CDR3 is 15 amino acids. V lost 5 bases and J 3 bases, leaving 15 bases between the germline ends. The CDR3 DNA is TGTGCCAGCTCATCTGGCCGGGAGAGGACAGATACGCAGTATTTT. It codes for CASSSGRERTDTQYF.

The chain joins TRBV18 to TRBJ2-3; a possible D gene is TRBD2 (7 bases). This CDR3 has 16 amino acids. Germline CDR1 and CDR2: KGHSH and LQKENI. Trimming pared 6 bases from V and 4 bases from J, leaving 20 bases between. CDR3 loop: CASSPTWGGGSDTQYF. For the CDR3, the DNA is TGTGCCAGCTCTCCCACGTGGGGGGGCGGGTCAGATACGCAGTATTTT.

V gene TRBV18 combines with J gene TRBJ2-1, with 10 bases aligning to TRBD2. Losses at the gene ends were 3 bases for V and 10 bases for J; bases not matched to a gene: 6. Germline CDR1 KGHSH, CDR2 LQKENI. This CDR3 has 14 residues. This CDR3 reads CASSPLPAGGEQFF. Here the CDR3 DNA reads TGTGCCAGCTCACCCCTCCCAGCGGGAGGGGAGCAGTTCTTC.

Turning to this clone: The sample holds other DNA sequences that translate to the same CDR3. The rearrangement links TRBV20-1 to TRBJ2-2, with D unresolved. The V and J ends lost 6 bases and 0 bases respectively, with 2 bases between them. CDR1 and CDR2 (germline): DFQATT, SNEGSKA (reference sequence). This CDR3 has 11 residues. CDR3 DNA sequence: TGCAGTGCCCCGAACACCGGGGAGCTGTTTTTT. It encodes CSAPNTGELFF.